This record covers a single TCR beta chain. Produced via immunoSEQ multiplex PCR; TCRdb's table is partial and in-frame only. Of about 190,000 clones listed, around 84% were seen once; the top ten hold approximately 3%. This entry belongs to a study of blood T cell repertoires in COVID-19. The germline V gene encodes CDR1 MNHEY and CDR2 SVGAGI. J was trimmed by 0 bases and V by 8 bases; bases with no gene match: 6. There are 14 residues in the CDR3. The sample was PBMCs or T cells enriched from blood (not recorded which). This rearrangement joins TRBV6-5 to TRBJ2-7; 8 bases fit TRBD1. The sequence derives from a woman aged 25 to 39 who had recovered from COVID-19. The CDR3 coding sequence is TGTGCCAGCCAAGACAGGGGTGGCTCCTACGAGCAGTACTTC. The encoded protein is CASQDRGGSYEQYF.